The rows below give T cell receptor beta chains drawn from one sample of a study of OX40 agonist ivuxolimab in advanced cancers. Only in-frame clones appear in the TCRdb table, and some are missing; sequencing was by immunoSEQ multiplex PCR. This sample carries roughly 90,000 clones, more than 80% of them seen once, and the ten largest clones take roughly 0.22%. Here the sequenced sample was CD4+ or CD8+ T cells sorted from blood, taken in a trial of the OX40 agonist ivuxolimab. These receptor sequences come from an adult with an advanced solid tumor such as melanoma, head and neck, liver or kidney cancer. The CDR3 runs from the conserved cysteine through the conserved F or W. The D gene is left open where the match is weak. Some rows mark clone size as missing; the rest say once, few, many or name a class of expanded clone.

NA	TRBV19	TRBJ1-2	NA	TGTGCCAGTAGTATGGAGGCCGCTTCTAACTATGGCTACACCTTC	CASSMEAASNYGYTF
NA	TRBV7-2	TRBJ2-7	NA	TGTGCCAGCAGCTACAGCTCCTACGAGCAGTACTTC	CASSYSSYEQYF
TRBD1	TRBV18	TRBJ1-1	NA	TGTGCCAGCTCACCACCGTGGGGACAGGACATGAACACTGAAGCTTTCTTT	CASSPPWGQDMNTEAFF
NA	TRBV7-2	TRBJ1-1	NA	TGTGCCAGCAGCTACCCCGAGTTGAACACTGAAGCTTTCTTT	CASSYPELNTEAFF
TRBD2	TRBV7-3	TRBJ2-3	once	TGTGCCAGCAGCTTAGTCCTAGCGGGACCAGATACGCAGTATTTT	CASSLVLAGPDTQYF
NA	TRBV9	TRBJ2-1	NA	TGTGCCAGCAGCGTAGTTTCAAGTTCCTACAATGAGCAGTTCTTC	CASSVVSSSYNEQFF
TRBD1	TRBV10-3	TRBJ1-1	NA	TGTGCCATCAGCCGGGACAGGAACACTGAAGCTTTCTTT	CAISRDRNTEAFF
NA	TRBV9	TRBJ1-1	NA	TGTGCCAGCAGCGTACTGCCGACTTCGAACACTGAAGCTTTCTTT	CASSVLPTSNTEAFF
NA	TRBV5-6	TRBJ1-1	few	TGTGCCAGCAGGGTGAGTAACACTGAAGCTTTCTTT	CASRVSNTEAFF
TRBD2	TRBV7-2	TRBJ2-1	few	TGTGCCAGCAGCCGAGCGGGAGTACGCAATGAGCAGTTCTTC	CASSRAGVRNEQFF
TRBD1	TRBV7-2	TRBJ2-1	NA	TGTGCCAGCAGCTCCCCAGGGGGTTTCAATGAGCAGTTCTTC	CASSSPGGFNEQFF
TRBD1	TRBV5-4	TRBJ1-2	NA	TGTGCCAGCAGGAGCCCCGGGACAGCGGTCTATGGCTACACCTTC	CASRSPGTAVYGYTF
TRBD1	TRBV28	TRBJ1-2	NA	TGTGCCAGCACCTTAGGACAGGCGGACTATGGCTACACCTTC	CASTLGQADYGYTF
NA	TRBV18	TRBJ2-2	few	TGTGCCAGCTCACCACAGGGCAACGGGGAGCTGTTTTTT	CASSPQGNGELFF
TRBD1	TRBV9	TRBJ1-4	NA	TGTGCCAGCAGCGCCACAGGGGGACCAACTAATGAAAAACTGTTTTTT	CASSATGGPTNEKLFF
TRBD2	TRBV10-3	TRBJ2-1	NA	TGTGCCATCAGTGAGGGGAGCGGGAGTGGCGAGCAGTTCTTC	CAISEGSGSGEQFF
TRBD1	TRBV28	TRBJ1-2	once	TGTGCCATCTCCCCGGGACAGAACTATGGCTACACCTTC	CAISPGQNYGYTF
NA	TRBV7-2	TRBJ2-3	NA	TGTGCCAGCAGCACGACTAGTGACGGCACAGATACGCAGTATTTT	CASSTTSDGTDTQYF
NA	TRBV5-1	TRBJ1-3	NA	TGCGCCAGCAGCTTGGGTGTGGGTCAAGGAAACACCATATATTTT	CASSLGVGQGNTIYF
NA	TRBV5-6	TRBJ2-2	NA	TGTGCCAGCAGCTTGGCCCAGGGAAGGACCGGGGAGCTGTTTTTT	CASSLAQGRTGELFF
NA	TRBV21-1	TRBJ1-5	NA	TGTGCCAGCAGCATAGAGGGGGCGAGTCAGCCCCAGCATTTT	CASSIEGASQPQHF
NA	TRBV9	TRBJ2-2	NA	TGTGCCAGCAGCGTAGTACCCGGGGACACCGGGGAGCTGTTTTTT	CASSVVPGDTGELFF
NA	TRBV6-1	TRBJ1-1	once	TGTGCCAGCGGAGGCGGGCTTAAAGCTTTCTTT	CASGGGLKAFF
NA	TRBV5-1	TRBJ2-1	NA	TGCGCCAGCAGCTTGGGCCCCCAGGGAGATGAGCAGTTCTTC	CASSLGPQGDEQFF
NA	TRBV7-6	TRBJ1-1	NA	TGTGCCAGCAGCTTAGCGGGAGAGGAAGCTTTCTTT	CASSLAGEEAFF
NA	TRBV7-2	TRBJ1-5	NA	TGTGCCAGCAGCTTAGAGTCAGGGGTGGGACAGCCCCAGCATTTT	CASSLESGVGQPQHF
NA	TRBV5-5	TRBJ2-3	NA	TGTGCCAGCAGCCCGGGGCCTCGCGATACGCAGTATTTT	CASSPGPRDTQYF
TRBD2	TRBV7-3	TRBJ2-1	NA	TGTGCCAGCAGCTCTAGGGGGGGACTAGAGAGAGATGAGCAGTTCTTC	CASSSRGGLERDEQFF
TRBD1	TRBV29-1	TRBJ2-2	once	TGCAGCGCCCTACAGGGGCCCCCGGTCAGAGGGGAGCTGTTTTTT	CSALQGPPVRGELFF
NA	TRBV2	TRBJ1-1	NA	TGTGCCAGCAGTGTAGTGTCCGCGAACACTGAAGCTTTCTTT	CASSVVSANTEAFF
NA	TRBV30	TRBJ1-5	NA	TGTGCCTGGAGTGTAAGAGCGAACCAGCCCCAGCATTTT	CAWSVRANQPQHF
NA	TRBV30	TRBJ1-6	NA	TGTGCCGCGCAAGAAACTCCAAATTCACCCCTCCACTTT	CAAQETPNSPLHF
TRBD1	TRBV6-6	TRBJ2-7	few	TGTGCCAGCAGTTACGGGACAGAGTCCTACGAGCAGTACTTC	CASSYGTESYEQYF
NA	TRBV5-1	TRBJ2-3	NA	TGCGCCAGCAGCTTGGGCCAAAATGGAGATACGCAGTATTTT	CASSLGQNGDTQYF
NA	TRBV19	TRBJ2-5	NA	TGTGCCAGTAGTATTTGGACAGATAGACAAGAGACCCAGTACTTC	CASSIWTDRQETQYF
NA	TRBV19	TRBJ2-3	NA	TGTGCCAGTAGTATTTCTCGGACCCGATACACAGATACGCAGTATTTT	CASSISRTRYTDTQYF
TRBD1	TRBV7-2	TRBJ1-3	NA	TGTGCCAGCAGCTTGTTCGGACAGGGCCAATCTGGAAACACCATATATTTT	CASSLFGQGQSGNTIYF
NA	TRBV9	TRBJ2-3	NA	TGTGCCAGCAGCGTAGATTTCGCAGATACGCAGTATTTT	CASSVDFADTQYF
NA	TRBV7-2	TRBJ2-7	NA	TGTGCCAGCAGCTTAGATCCCCGCTACGAGCAGTACTTC	CASSLDPRYEQYF
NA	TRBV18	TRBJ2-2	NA	TGTGCCAGCTCCCGCCTGAGGGGGGCGAACACCGGGGAGCTGTTTTTT	CASSRLRGANTGELFF
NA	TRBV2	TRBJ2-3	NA	TGTGCCAGCAGTCCAGTGGGTGCTAGCACAGATACGCAGTATTTT	CASSPVGASTDTQYF
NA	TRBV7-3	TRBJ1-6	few	TGTGCCAGCAGCTTAGGGTTCAGGTCACCCCTCCACTTT	CASSLGFRSPLHF
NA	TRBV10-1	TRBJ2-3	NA	TGCGCCAGCAGTGAGTCGCGGAGGGGGGGCACAGATACGCAGTATTTT	CASSESRRGGTDTQYF
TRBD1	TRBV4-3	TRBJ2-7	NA	TGCGCCAGCAGCCAGAACCGGGACAGCTACGAGCAGTACTTC	CASSQNRDSYEQYF
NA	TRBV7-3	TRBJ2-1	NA	TGTGCCAGCAGCCCCGGGGCCGACCGCTCCTACAATGAGCAGTTCTTC	CASSPGADRSYNEQFF
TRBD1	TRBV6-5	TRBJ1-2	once	TGTGCCAGCAGTTACTCATACAGGGGGCGCGGTGGCTACACCTTC	CASSYSYRGRGGYTF